A selection of T cell receptor beta chains follows, all from one sample in a study of blood T cell repertoires in COVID-19. Profiled with immunoSEQ multiplex PCR; TCRdb holds only in-frame clones, not every one. Among some 160,000 clones listed, about 83% were seen once. The sample consisted of peripheral blood. The receptors shown here come from a woman in her seventies who had recovered from COVID-19. Both conserved end residues are part of each CDR3. A D gene is named only where the DNA matches it firmly. The listing skips clone size in some rows; elsewhere it reads once, few, many or a size class.

CDR3: CASSLGDRDNEKLFF
DNA: TGTGCCAGCAGCTTAGGAGACAGGGATAATGAAAAACTGTTTTTT
size: .
V: TRBV7-9
J: TRBJ1-4
D: TRBD1

CDR3: CASSSPGETGEQYF
DNA: TGTGCCAGCAGCTCCCCAGGGGAGACAGGGGAGCAGTACTTC
size: .
V: TRBV5-6
J: TRBJ2-7
D: TRBD1

CDR3: CASSYSLWAGQPQHF
DNA: TGTGCCAGCAGTTACTCATTGTGGGCAGGACAGCCCCAGCATTTT
size: .
V: TRBV6-2/TRBV6-3
J: TRBJ1-5
D: .

CDR3: CASSPWDRRSYEQYF
DNA: TGTGCCAGCAGCCCGTGGGACAGGAGGTCCTACGAGCAGTACTTC
size: .
V: TRBV21-1
J: TRBJ2-7
D: .

CDR3: CASSLGDTFDEQFF
DNA: TGTGCCAGCAGCTTGGGAGACACTTTCGATGAGCAGTTCTTC
size: once
V: TRBV5-4
J: TRBJ2-1
D: .

CDR3: CASSKGQGTEAFF
DNA: TGTGCCAGCAGCAAGGGCCAGGGCACTGAAGCTTTCTTT
size: .
V: TRBV9
J: TRBJ1-1
D: .

CDR3: CASSESRRGTEAFF
DNA: TGCGCCAGCAGTGAGTCGCGCCGGGGAACTGAAGCTTTCTTT
size: .
V: TRBV10-2
J: TRBJ1-1
D: .

CDR3: CASSWGSGSYEQYF
DNA: TGTGCCAGCAGCTGGGGTAGCGGCTCCTACGAGCAGTACTTC
size: .
V: TRBV11-1
J: TRBJ2-7
D: .

CDR3: CASSPWAGGAKNIQYF
DNA: TGTGCCAGCAGTCCCTGGGCAGGGGGGGCCAAAAACATTCAGTACTTC
size: .
V: TRBV6-2/TRBV6-3
J: TRBJ2-4
D: .

CDR3: CASSPEQGRSYNEQFF
DNA: TGTGCCAGCAGCCCTGAACAGGGCCGCTCCTACAATGAGCAGTTCTTC
size: .
V: TRBV5-4
J: TRBJ2-1
D: .

CDR3: CASSYGQTEKLFF
DNA: TGTGCCAGCAGTTACGGCCAAACCGAAAAACTGTTTTTT
size: once
V: TRBV6-5
J: TRBJ1-4
D: .

CDR3: CASSLNSGTGVEGDGYTF
DNA: TGTGCCAGCAGTCTGAACTCCGGGACAGGGGTCGAAGGGGATGGCTACACCTTC
size: .
V: TRBV27
J: TRBJ1-2
D: TRBD1

CDR3: CASSPWTGANTGELFF
DNA: TGTGCCAGCAGCCCCTGGACAGGGGCCAACACCGGGGAGCTGTTTTTT
size: .
V: TRBV5-4
J: TRBJ2-2
D: TRBD1

CDR3: CASWGGHYGYTF
DNA: TGTGCCAGCTGGGGGGGTCACTATGGCTACACCTTC
size: .
V: TRBV6-5
J: TRBJ1-2
D: .

CDR3: CASSGAAAGYGYTF
DNA: TGCGCCAGCAGTGGTGCAGCGGCTGGCTATGGCTACACCTTC
size: .
V: TRBV10-2
J: TRBJ1-2
D: .

CDR3: CASSLWGGSLGYGYTF
DNA: TGTGCCAGCAGCTTATGGGGCGGCTCTCTGGGGTATGGCTACACCTTC
size: few
V: TRBV7-8
J: TRBJ1-2
D: .

CDR3: CASSPMWGDHAYEQYF
DNA: TGTGCCAGCAGCCCAATGTGGGGGGACCACGCCTACGAGCAGTACTTC
size: .
V: TRBV7-8
J: TRBJ2-7
D: .

CDR3: CASSMNRATNEKLFF
DNA: TGTGCCAGTAGTATGAACCGAGCAACTAATGAAAAACTGTTTTTT
size: .
V: TRBV19
J: TRBJ1-4
D: .

CDR3: CATSRVTRGEKLFF
DNA: TGTGCCACCAGCAGAGTGACCCGGGGTGAAAAACTGTTTTTT
size: .
V: TRBV15
J: TRBJ1-4
D: .

CDR3: CASSHRGATEAFF
DNA: TGTGCCAGCAGCCACAGGGGGGCAACTGAAGCTTTCTTT
size: .
V: TRBV12-3/TRBV12-4
J: TRBJ1-1
D: TRBD1

CDR3: CASSTGVGTEAFF
DNA: TGTGCCAGCAGCACCGGGGTGGGAACTGAAGCTTTCTTT
size: .
V: TRBV2
J: TRBJ1-1
D: .

CDR3: CASSLRAGDEAFF
DNA: TGTGCCAGCAGCTTGCGGGCGGGGGATGAAGCTTTCTTT
size: .
V: TRBV7-8
J: TRBJ1-1
D: .

CDR3: CASSLSRWGGEQFF
DNA: TGTGCCAGCAGCTTATCGAGGTGGGGGGGTGAGCAGTTCTTC
size: .
V: TRBV7-2
J: TRBJ2-1
D: TRBD2

CDR3: CASSSPGGPSSGANVLTF
DNA: TGTGCTAGTTCATCCCCGGGGGGACCTAGCTCTGGGGCCAACGTCCTGACTTTC
size: .
V: TRBV12-5
J: TRBJ2-6
D: TRBD2

CDR3: CASSPRGRGDNSPLHF
DNA: TGTGCCAGCAGCCCGAGGGGGAGGGGGGATAATTCACCCCTCCACTTT
size: .
V: TRBV9
J: TRBJ1-6
D: .

CDR3: CASTPTGNYGYTF
DNA: TGTGCCAGCACACCGACAGGGAACTATGGCTACACCTTC
size: .
V: TRBV6-5
J: TRBJ1-2
D: TRBD1

CDR3: CASSPRGPYEQYF
DNA: TGTGCCAGCAGTCCGCGGGGGCCCTACGAGCAGTACTTC
size: .
V: TRBV27
J: TRBJ2-7
D: .

CDR3: CAWTPRSYGYTF
DNA: TGTGCCTGGACCCCGCGGAGCTATGGCTACACCTTC
size: .
V: TRBV30
J: TRBJ1-2
D: .

CDR3: CASSVGWGVETQYF
DNA: TGTGCCAGCAGCGTAGGGTGGGGCGTGGAGACCCAGTACTTC
size: .
V: TRBV9
J: TRBJ2-5
D: .

CDR3: CASSVGGGTQYF
DNA: TGTGCCAGCAGCGTAGGTGGCGGTACGCAGTATTTT
size: few
V: TRBV9
J: TRBJ2-3
D: .

CDR3: CASSQVGASGRSYNEQFF
DNA: TGCGCCAGCAGCCAAGTTGGGGCTAGCGGGAGATCCTACAATGAGCAGTTCTTC
size: .
V: TRBV4-1
J: TRBJ2-1
D: TRBD2

CDR3: CASSPQRTSGSSYEQYF
DNA: TGCGCCAGCAGCCCCCAACGGACTAGCGGCAGCTCCTACGAGCAGTACTTC
size: .
V: TRBV4-1
J: TRBJ2-7
D: TRBD2

CDR3: CASSHGQVSRYGYTF
DNA: TGTGCCAGTAGTCACGGACAGGTTTCCCGCTATGGCTACACCTTC
size: once
V: TRBV19
J: TRBJ1-2
D: TRBD1

CDR3: CASSLGQDYGYTF
DNA: TGTGCCAGCTCCCTGGGACAGGACTATGGCTACACCTTC
size: .
V: TRBV18
J: TRBJ1-2
D: TRBD1

CDR3: CATSRGGSRQPQHF
DNA: TGTGCCACCAGCAGGGGGGGGTCTCGTCAGCCCCAGCATTTT
size: once
V: TRBV15
J: TRBJ1-5
D: .

CDR3: CSGTSGTYEQYF
DNA: TGCAGCGGCACTAGCGGCACCTACGAGCAGTACTTC
size: .
V: TRBV29-1
J: TRBJ2-7
D: TRBD2

CDR3: CASSQDGLGQQNTEAFF
DNA: TGCGCCAGCAGCCAAGACGGGCTGGGACAGCAGAACACTGAAGCTTTCTTT
size: .
V: TRBV4-1
J: TRBJ1-1
D: TRBD1

CDR3: CASSLETGIEPKNIQYF
DNA: TGTGCCAGCAGCTTAGAGACAGGGATCGAGCCCAAAAACATTCAGTACTTC
size: .
V: TRBV7-2
J: TRBJ2-4
D: TRBD1

CDR3: CASSAYRLMNEQFF
DNA: TGTGCCAGCAGCGCGTACAGGTTAATGAATGAGCAGTTCTTC
size: once
V: TRBV7-2
J: TRBJ2-1
D: .

CDR3: CASSPSAGGGYGYTF
DNA: TGTGCCAGCTCACCCTCCGCTGGGGGGGGCTATGGCTACACCTTC
size: .
V: TRBV18
J: TRBJ1-2
D: .

CDR3: CSASGAPSGATDTQYF
DNA: TGCAGTGCTAGTGGGGCCCCTAGCGGGGCGACAGATACGCAGTATTTT
size: .
V: TRBV20-1
J: TRBJ2-3
D: TRBD2

CDR3: CASGFGGGLNTEAFF
DNA: TGTGCTAGTGGTTTTGGGGGAGGGTTGAACACTGAAGCTTTCTTT
size: .
V: TRBV12-5
J: TRBJ1-1
D: .

CDR3: CASLFGEMNTEAFF
DNA: TGTGCCAGCCTTTTTGGGGAGATGAACACTGAAGCTTTCTTT
size: .
V: TRBV6-5
J: TRBJ1-1
D: .

CDR3: CASSATGTGGLWGYGYTF
DNA: TGTGCCAGCAGCGCAACCGGGACAGGGGGCTTATGGGGCTATGGCTACACCTTC
size: .
V: TRBV9
J: TRBJ1-2
D: TRBD1

CDR3: CASSQATGGGTEAFF
DNA: TGCGCCAGCAGCCAGGCGACAGGGGGAGGCACTGAAGCTTTCTTT
size: .
V: TRBV4-1
J: TRBJ1-1
D: TRBD1

CDR3: CASSWSGGDYEQYF
DNA: TGTGCCAGTAGTTGGTCTGGGGGGGACTACGAGCAGTACTTC
size: .
V: TRBV19
J: TRBJ2-7
D: TRBD2

CDR3: CASRSPGTTNTEAFF
DNA: TGTGCCAGCAGGTCACCCGGGACAACGAACACTGAAGCTTTCTTT
size: .
V: TRBV6-5
J: TRBJ1-1
D: .

CDR3: CASSLGRYYGYTF
DNA: TGTGCCAGCAGCTTGGGCAGGTACTATGGCTACACCTTC
size: .
V: TRBV5-6
J: TRBJ1-2
D: .

CDR3: CASSGGSGTALNTEAFF
DNA: TGTGCCAGCAGTGGGGGATCCGGGACAGCCTTGAACACTGAAGCTTTCTTT
size: .
V: TRBV25-1
J: TRBJ1-1
D: TRBD1

CDR3: CASSEGAGPPTGGYTF
DNA: TGTGCCAGCAGTGAGGGGGCCGGGCCACCGACCGGTGGCTACACCTTC
size: few
V: TRBV2
J: TRBJ1-2
D: .

CDR3: CASSIGGSGFEQFF
DNA: TGTGCCAGTAGTATCGGGGGTAGTGGGTTTGAGCAGTTCTTC
size: .
V: TRBV19
J: TRBJ2-1
D: .

CDR3: CASSRGWGTGDSYEQYF
DNA: TGTGCCAGCAGCCGCGGATGGGGGACAGGCGACTCCTACGAGCAGTACTTC
size: .
V: TRBV3-1/TRBV3-2
J: TRBJ2-7
D: TRBD1

CDR3: CASSMWGGANTGELFF
DNA: TGTGCCAGTAGTATGTGGGGGGGCGCGAACACCGGGGAGCTGTTTTTT
size: .
V: TRBV19
J: TRBJ2-2
D: .

CDR3: CAITPAPGQPQHF
DNA: TGTGCCATCACCCCCGCCCCGGGGCAGCCCCAGCATTTT
size: once
V: TRBV10-3
J: TRBJ1-5
D: .

CDR3: CASSTAGEQYF
DNA: TGCGCCAGCAGCACCGCGGGCGAGCAGTACTTC
size: .
V: TRBV5-1
J: TRBJ2-7
D: .

CDR3: CASSRGQGASGANVLTF
DNA: TGTGCCAGCTCACGGGGACAGGGGGCGTCCGGGGCCAACGTCCTGACTTTC
size: .
V: TRBV18
J: TRBJ2-6
D: TRBD1

CDR3: CASSLRGEWGSGNTIYF
DNA: TGTGCCAGCAGCCTCAGGGGGGAGTGGGGCTCTGGAAACACCATATATTTT
size: .
V: TRBV3-1/TRBV3-2
J: TRBJ1-3
D: TRBD1

CDR3: CASSPRDNFYEQYF
DNA: TGTGCCAGCAGTCCCCGGGACAATTTCTACGAGCAGTACTTC
size: .
V: TRBV6-2/TRBV6-3
J: TRBJ2-7
D: .